This T cell receptor (beta chain) was recovered during a study of cytomegalovirus exposure and HLA in healthy donors. Overall study context: Researchers found that approximately 80% of about 400 genotyped donors fell within the Caucasian-associated ancestry cluster. Study conclusions and caveats: Later analysis demonstrated an association between a missense DCLRE1C variant and TCR beta V- and J-gene trimming. TCR beta chains numbering more than 150 were designated cytomegalovirus-associated.

Comments on this clone: The target antigen is unknown.

The PCR ran on 60 Vbeta and 13 Jbeta primers. In the source study's methods: Roughly 9.9 million shared chains were among the 60 million to 80 million unique TCR beta chains that a later analysis counted. The assay was immunoSEQ multiplex PCR, and TCRdb's table has in-frame clones only and misses some. V and J calls and clone size are those listed in that table; D and trimming were worked out from the DNA. Counted here are fewer than 120,000 clones, over 60% occurring once; the ten biggest clones make up around 1.2%. This CDR3 is built from 15 residues. The germline V gene encodes CDR1 MNHEY and CDR2 SVGAGI. V lost 0 bases to trimming and J lost 1 base, with 9 bases between them.

This clonotype was sampled from a woman younger than 45 in good health and CMV-seronegative. Sample: PBMCs. The rearrangement joins TRBV6-5 to TRBJ2-5, with a tentative D call TRBD1 (6 bases). DNA of the CDR3: TGTGCCAGCAGTTACTCCCCGACAGGCCAAGAGACCCAGTACTTC. Amino acid sequence: CASSYSPTGQETQYF.